The rows below give T cell receptor beta chains drawn from one sample of a study of T cells expressing NK-cell markers. TCRdb re-analyzed the 5' RACE reads; it lists each CDR3 protein once, without DNA. Seen in this sample are some 280,000 distinct CDR3 sequences; the ten most common clones hold 0.39%. Sequenced sample: blood T cells: a sorted CD56 or NKG2C T cell subset, CD4+ or CD8+ T cells, or bulk PBMC T cells (not recorded which). Every receptor here comes from a young man in good health. Both conserved end residues are part of each CDR3.

>TRBJ2-3|TRBV20-1
CSARDRVTGESTDTQYF
>TRBJ2-1|TRBV6-5
CASSYRTAPKGHNEQFF
>TRBJ2-1|TRBV5-1
CASSLQTDSYNEQFF
>TRBJ2-1|TRBV6-5
CASMSRGDPWDEQFF
>TRBJ2-1|TRBV28
CASIPPRGKSPNEQFF
>TRBJ2-2|TRBV11-2
CASSPETGTTGELFF
>TRBJ2-3|TRBV20-1
CSVIGGITDTQYF
>TRBJ2-5|TRBV4-3
CASSQDRGATTQYF
>TRBJ1-4|TRBV4-2
CASSQDWDRMQEKLFF
>TRBJ1-2|TRBV10-3
CAISTTGTFNYGYTF
>TRBJ2-5|TRBV29-1
CSVVDRGRPLQTQYF
>TRBJ2-6|TRBV27
CASSGSLRAGANVLTF
>TRBJ2-5|TRBV12-3/TRBV12-4
CASSLALVQETQYF
>TRBJ2-7|TRBV9
CASSVGVPYEQYF
>TRBJ2-1|TRBV6-5
CASSSRGGSNNEQFF
>TRBJ2-1|TRBV20-1
CSARETGRRFNEQFF
>TRBJ1-2|TRBV29-1
CSERQGSGGYTF
>TRBJ2-1|TRBV7-9
CASSRQGAGEQFF
>TRBJ1-2|TRBV10-3
CAISVAGSNYGYTF
>TRBJ2-1|TRBV5-1
CASSLVASGNEQFF
>TRBJ2-2|TRBV19
CASSIGLAGGLVAGELFF
>TRBJ1-2|TRBV3-1
CASSQDRATGQGEGYTF
>TRBJ2-1|TRBV6-5
CASTSGVPGAYNEQFF
>TRBJ2-1|TRBV6-2/TRBV6-3
CASRGGSDEQFF
>TRBJ2-3|TRBV6-2/TRBV6-3
CASSYPSLAESSTDTQYF
>TRBJ2-3|TRBV29-1
CSVSQGSITDTQYF
>TRBJ2-1|TRBV20-1
CSARDVAGLYNEQFF
>TRBJ1-2|TRBV5-6
CASSLRGTPNYGYTF
>TRBJ1-1|TRBV5-1
CASTISGQTNTEAFF
>TRBJ2-3|TRBV18
CASSPLPGPTDTQYF
>TRBJ2-1|TRBV6-5
CASSYSTGTSGNNEQFF
>TRBJ2-2|TRBV6-1
CASSRDSGELFF
>TRBJ2-7|TRBV5-1
CASSPRKGALAGGPYEQYF
>TRBJ2-1|TRBV9
CASSPLLVYNEQFF
>TRBJ2-1|TRBV20-1
CSARSRLDRQFF
>TRBJ2-6|TRBV10-3
CAISPTFLAGPRSGANVLTF
>TRBJ2-5|TRBV7-9
CASSSQRTAQETQYF
>TRBJ2-3|TRBV27
CASSFDRGGSDTQYF
>TRBJ2-2|TRBV5-1
CASTDLRGSTGELFF
>TRBJ1-2|TRBV29-1
CSVDRAYGYTF
>TRBJ2-7|TRBV20-1
CSARTGLPGEQYF
>TRBJ2-5|TRBV6-5
CASSFSGTGRETQYF
>TRBJ2-3|TRBV5-4
CASSSGQGGSTDTQYF
>TRBJ2-1|TRBV9
CASSVAGSGSSYNEQFF
>TRBJ2-3|TRBV5-1
CASSLAGTGNTDTQYF
>TRBJ2-3|TRBV20-1
CSAGAGVRTDTQYF
>TRBJ2-2|TRBV5-1
CASSPEIYRELFF
>TRBJ2-7|TRBV10-3
CAIRSGGNSYEQYF